Only a few counts were recorded for the clone carrying this T cell receptor (beta chain). Each CDR3 protein is one row after TCRdb ran MiXCR on the 5' RACE reads. This table has about 23,000 distinct CDR3 sequences, 4% to 6% appearing once. The time point is: sample taken at primary tumor resection. Without sorting, whole RNA was sequenced from tumor, nontumor lung or frozen PBMC. The data were obtained in a study of spatial heterogeneity in lung cancer. The trim removed 5 bases at V and 5 bases at J, leaving 8 bases unmatched. Per the germline V gene, CDR1 is SGHTA and CDR2 is FQGTGA. This CDR3 region has 15 residues.

V is TRBV7-3 and J is TRBJ1-2; 10 bases match TRBD1. The receptor comes from a male donor with early-stage non-small cell lung cancer. This material consisted of PBMCs, taken at surgery. CDR3 in amino acids: CASSHSPGQGYGYTF. In DNA, the CDR3 is TGTGCCAGCAGCCACTCTCCGGGACAGGGGTATGGCTACACCTTC.